This passage covers 7 T cell receptor beta chains from one sample sequenced in a study of blood T cell repertoires in COVID-19. Produced via immunoSEQ multiplex PCR; TCRdb's table is partial and in-frame only. In the table there are around 140,000 clones, approximately 88% of which are singletons. The sequencing input was peripheral blood. These TCRs come from a man in his sixties or seventies with active COVID-19.

The chain combines TRBV28 with TRBJ1-6, with 8 bases lining up with TRBD1. V trimming: 2 bases; J trimming: 7 bases; junction bases outside the gene matches: 7. Germline V CDR1 and CDR2: MDHEN, SYDVKM. The CDR3 spans 16 residues. The CDR3 region has the DNA TGTGCCAGCAGTTTAGCCGGGACAGGCCTCAATTCACCCCTCCACTTT. Protein sequence: CASSLAGTGLNSPLHF.

This chain links TRBV4-2 with TRBJ2-7, with D uncertain. This CDR3 has 14 residues. Germline V gene sequence: CDR1 LGHNA, CDR2 YNFKEQ. V dropped 1 base and J dropped 0 bases, with 7 bases sitting between them. CDR3 in DNA: TGTGCCAGCAGCCAAGGGCGACTCTCCTACGAGCAGTACTTC. This sequence encodes CASSQGRLSYEQYF.

About this clone: Other DNA sequences of this sample code for an identical CDR3. The V gene is TRBV3-1 (or the pseudogene TRBV3-2), the J gene TRBJ2-1; the D gene is possibly TRBD2 (6 bases). The length of the CDR3 is 15 residues. CDR1 LGHDT and CDR2 YNNKEL come from the germline V gene (reference sequence). The V and J ends lost 3 bases and 0 bases respectively, with 9 bases between them. The CDR3 DNA reads TGTGCCAGCAGCCATGGAGCGGGCTCCTACAATGAGCAGTTCTTC. It yields the protein CASSHGAGSYNEQFF.

The chain recombines TRBV7-2 with TRBJ2-7; weak D call: TRBD1 (5 bases). The CDR3 is made up of 16 amino acids. The germline V gene has CDR1 SGHTA and CDR2 FQGNSA. Trimming removed 5 bases from V and 2 bases from J, with 19 bases in between. The CDR3, as DNA: TGTGCCAGCAGCCCCCATAGCACCCTAGGGGCCTACGAGCAGTACTTC. Its translation is CASSPHSTLGAYEQYF.

The gene calls are TRBV11-2 and TRBJ2-6, with 8 bases aligning to TRBD2. CDR3 size: 18 residues. Trimming took 1 base from V and 0 from J; bases not matched to a gene: 5. Germline CDR1 reads SGHAT; CDR2 reads FQNNGV. CDR3 bases: TGTGCCAGCAGCTTAGCGGGGGGGATTGGCTCTGGGGCCAACGTCCTGACTTTC. As protein: CASSLAGGIGSGANVLTF.

This clone showed up just once. The V gene is TRBV6-2 or TRBV6-3, the J gene TRBJ2-1, with D maybe TRBD2 (6 bases). Deletions cut 6 bases from V and 7 bases from J, with 19 bases between. Germline V CDR1 and CDR2: MNHEY, SVGEGT. The CDR3 is made up of 15 amino acids. The CDR3 loop is CASSPSGVGGNEQFF. The CDR3 bases are TGTGCCAGCAGCCCATCCGGGGTGGGAGGTAATGAGCAGTTCTTC.

This chain links TRBV3-1 (or the pseudogene TRBV3-2) with TRBJ2-7, with 10 positions matching TRBD1. CDR1 and CDR2 (germline): LGHDT, YNNKEL (reference sequence). V dropped 5 bases and J dropped 5; count of bases not matched to a gene: 6. The CDR3 has 14 amino acids. CDR3 residues: CASSSRDRGDEQYF. The CDR3 nucleotides read TGTGCCAGCAGCTCTCGGGACAGGGGTGACGAGCAGTACTTC.